A single sample is the source of the 26 T cell receptor beta chains below, sequenced in a study of shared clonotypes between healthy human individuals. Here immunoSEQ multiplex PCR was the method, and the copy in TCRdb shows in-frame clones only, minus some. The sample lists roughly 490,000 clones, around 80% occurring once. Material for sequencing was PBMCs. The receptors were gathered from a woman aged 40 to 50 in good health. Some clones in this sample may be carry-over from other donors' samples.

The chain joins TRBV6-5 to TRBJ2-7; TRBD2 might be the D (5 bases). Trimming left V 5 bases short and J 2 bases short, with 16 bases between. This CDR3 is built from 15 residues. CDR1 and CDR2 (germline): MNHEY, SVGAGI. The DNA of the CDR3 is TGTGCCAGCAGTCCCGAGGAGCGGCGACCCTACGAGCAGTACTTC. It specifies CASSPEERRPYEQYF.

The chain joins TRBV5-6 to TRBJ1-3; possible D gene TRBD1, 5 bases. Looked up from germline, CDR1 is SGHDT and CDR2 is YYEEEE. The V end lost 4 bases, the J end lost 4 bases, and 15 bases lay between the germline ends. The CDR3 totals 15 residues. The CDR3 here is CASSDAGTGGNTIYF. The CDR3 nucleotides read TGTGCCAGCAGCGACGCCGGGACCGGAGGAAACACCATATATTTT.

The V call is TRBV28, the J call TRBJ1-4; no firm D call. The CDR3 extends over 12 amino acids. V lost 6 bases and J lost 3, with 5 bases in between. CDR1 MDHEN and CDR2 SYDVKM come from the germline V gene. The DNA of the CDR3 is TGTGCCAGCAGGCCTCCTAATGAAAAACTGTTTTTT. Its protein product is CASRPPNEKLFF.

The table lists this clone with many counts. The chain carries TRBV7-2 and TRBJ2-7; tentative D call: TRBD2 (6 bases). Germline CDR1 SGHTA, CDR2 FQGNSA. The CDR3 runs to 11 residues. Trimming cost V 5 bases and J 7 bases, with 9 bases left between them. The chain's CDR3 is CASSPREEQYF. The CDR3, as DNA: TGTGCCAGCAGCCCCCGGGAGGAGCAGTACTTC.

Note on this clone: The conserved final phenylalanine or tryptophan is absent from the CDR3, which likely points to a read error. No DNA is shown, since the ends of the CDR3 on it are uncertain; the CDR3 is the one TCRdb lists. V is TRBV5-1 and J is TRBJ1-4; the DNA was not used to check the table's D call, TRBD1. Germline lookup yields CDR1 SGHRS and CDR2 YFSETQ. The CDR3 comprises 16 residues, both ends counted. The CDR3 sequence: CASSLHILCPFAWAVY.

This clone qualifies as medium-sized. The same CDR3 also results from other DNA sequences found in this sample. The J gene is TRBJ2-7, the V gene TRBV6-1; 7 bases are a match to TRBD1. V shed 4 bases, J shed 5 bases, and the junction held 11 bases outside the gene matches. The CDR3 totals 15 residues. CDR1 and CDR2 from the germline V gene are MNHNS and SASEGT. For the CDR3, the DNA is TGTGCCAGCAGTGTCACAGGGGAAGGACCTAACGAGCAGTACTTC. This translates into CASSVTGEGPNEQYF.

V gene TRBV19 combines with J gene TRBJ1-5; unclear D gene. Trimming removed 1 base from V and 6 bases from J, with 4 bases in between. This CDR3 contains 12 residues. Germline CDR1 and CDR2: LNHDA and SQIVND (reference sequence). The CDR3 bases are TGTGCCAGTAGTATAGGTATTCAGCCCCAGCATTTT. Translated: CASSIGIQPQHF.

The V call is TRBV27, the J call TRBJ2-3; 13 bases map to TRBD2. The CDR3 sequence is 16 residues long. The J segment lost 5 bases and the V segment lost 1 base, leaving 3 bases of the junction unmatched. Germline CDR1 MNHEY, CDR2 SMNVEV (reference sequence). In nucleotides, the CDR3 is TGTGCCAGCAGTTTATGGACTAGCGGGAGTCAAGATACGCAGTATTTT. It is translated as CASSLWTSGSQDTQYF.

The chain uses TRBV25-1 and TRBJ2-5, with D unresolved. V was pared by 3 bases and J by 4 bases, with 12 bases between. Germline lookup yields CDR1 MGHDK and CDR2 SYGVNS. CDR3 length equals 14 residues. This chain's CDR3 is CASSDVLGGETQYF. CDR3 nucleotide sequence: TGTGCCAGCAGTGATGTTTTGGGCGGAGAGACCCAGTACTTC.

The rearrangement joins TRBV19 to TRBJ2-4, with a weak D call TRBD1 (6 bases). V was cut by 6 bases and J by 7 bases, with 13 bases left in between. This CDR3 has 13 residues. Germline lookup yields CDR1 LNHDA and CDR2 SQIVND (reference sequence). CDR3 DNA sequence: TGTGCCAGTAGCAACGGTGGGGGCAACATTCAGTACTTC. It yields the protein CASSNGGGNIQYF.

V and J are TRBV7-9 and TRBJ1-2; 7 positions match TRBD1. J was trimmed by 5 bases and V by 5 bases; bases with no gene match: 8. The CDR3 has 14 amino acids. Germline assignment: CDR1 SEHNR and CDR2 FQNEAQ (reference sequence). CDR3 region: CASSNRRTGYGYTF. The CDR3 DNA follows: TGTGCCAGCAGCAACCGCCGGACAGGATATGGCTACACCTTC.

This sequence joins TRBV19 and TRBJ2-4; D is perhaps TRBD1 or TRBD2 (5 bases each). Germline lookup yields CDR1 LNHDA and CDR2 SQIVND (reference sequence). V was shortened by 5 bases and J by 6 bases, with 14 bases between the two germline ends. The CDR3 spans 14 residues. CDR3 in DNA: TGTGCCAGTAGTGGGACCCAGGCGCTAAACATTCAGTACTTC. Protein product: CASSGTQALNIQYF.

The V and J genes are TRBV7-9 and TRBJ2-5; possibly TRBD2 for D (5 bases). The CDR3 runs to 13 residues. V lost 7 bases to trimming and J lost 3 bases, with 12 bases between them. CDR1 and CDR2 (germline): SEHNR, FQNEAQ (reference sequence). The CDR3 sequence: CASTLAPKETQYF. Here the CDR3 DNA reads TGTGCCAGCACCCTAGCCCCCAAAGAGACCCAGTACTTC.

This clone occurred a few times. The CDR3 nucleotides read TGTGCCAGCAGCCCACCGGGTCAGGGTGGAAACACCATATATTTT. Translating it yields CASSPPGQGGNTIYF. The chain links TRBV2 to TRBJ1-3; D is perhaps TRBD1 (5 bases). The CDR3 is made up of 15 amino acids. Germline V gene sequence: CDR1 SNHLY, CDR2 FYNNEI. V lost 6 bases to trimming and J lost 3 bases, with 15 bases between them.

The V gene is TRBV7-9, the J gene TRBJ1-4; unclear D gene. Trimming shortened V by 1 base and J by 14 bases, and 14 bases separated the two germline ends. Germline CDR1 and CDR2: SEHNR and FQNEAQ (reference sequence). This CDR3 region has 13 residues. The DNA for the CDR3 is TGTGCCAGCAGCTTAGAGGCCGGACTCTGGCTGTTTTTT. Its translation is CASSLEAGLWLFF.

The chain has TRBV7-9 and TRBJ2-2; D is tentatively TRBD1 or TRBD2 (5 bases each). Deletions cut 4 bases from V and 3 bases from J, with 12 bases between. The germline gives CDR1 SEHNR, CDR2 FQNEAQ (reference sequence). This CDR3 spans 15 amino acids. For the CDR3, the DNA is TGTGCCAGCAGCTCGACAGCCGGGGACACCGGGGAGCTGTTTTTT. This sequence encodes CASSSTAGDTGELFF.

Comment on this clone: The identical CDR3 is also encoded by other nucleotide sequences in the sample. J is TRBJ2-2 and V is TRBV19, with D uncertain. The V end was cut by 1 base, the J end by 6 bases, with 6 bases between. The CDR3 totals 13 residues. Per the germline V gene, CDR1 is LNHDA and CDR2 is SQIVND (reference sequence). The CDR3 sequence is CASSIGLAGELFF. The CDR3 DNA sequence: TGTGCCAGTAGTATAGGGTTGGCCGGGGAGCTGTTTTTT.

The rearrangement links TRBV5-6 to TRBJ2-5, with D perhaps matching TRBD1 or TRBD2 (5 bases each). V was shortened by 0 bases and J by 1 base, with 13 bases between the two germline ends. Germline CDR1 SGHDT, CDR2 YYEEEE. The CDR3 runs 16 residues. CDR3 sequence: CASSLDLPGRQETQYF. CDR3 nucleotides: TGTGCCAGCAGCTTGGACCTACCGGGACGCCAAGAGACCCAGTACTTC.

The chain couples TRBV15 to TRBJ2-6; the D is unclear. The germline V gene encodes CDR1 LNHNV and CDR2 YYDKDF (reference sequence). Trimming took 8 bases from V and 0 from J, leaving 5 bases between them. This CDR3 contains 13 residues. Here the CDR3 DNA reads TGTGCCACCGGAGACTCTGGGGCCAACGTCCTGACTTTC. Translated, it gives CATGDSGANVLTF.

This chain connects TRBV29-1 to TRBJ1-1; 8 positions match TRBD1. CDR3 size: 12 residues. Germline V gene lookup returns CDR1 SQVTM and CDR2 ANQGSEA. The V and J ends lost 3 bases and 6 bases, in that order; junction bases with no gene match: 3. The CDR3 sequence is CSVEGRGPEAFF. Written as DNA, the CDR3 is TGCAGCGTTGAGGGCAGGGGGCCTGAAGCTTTCTTT. The entire variable domain, with the rest obtained from reference TRBV29-1 and TRBJ1-1, is as follows: SAVISQKPSRDICQRGTSLTIQCQVDSQVTMMFWYRQQPGQSLTLIATANQGSEATYESGFVIDKFPISRPNLTFSTLTVSNMSPEDSSIYLCSVEGRGPEAFFGQGTRLTVV.

V gene TRBV5-1 combines with J gene TRBJ2-7; perhaps TRBD1 as D (6 bases). CDR1 is SGHRS and CDR2 is YFSETQ in the germline V gene. V was cut by 7 bases and J by 3 bases, with 17 bases left in between. This CDR3 region has 14 residues. The CDR3 DNA reads TGCGCCAGCTCTGAAGGCGGACAGATCTACGAGCAGTACTTC. Protein: CASSEGGQIYEQYF.

V gene TRBV7-2 combines with J gene TRBJ2-1; D may be TRBD2 (6 bases). The CDR3 extends over 12 amino acids. The germline V and J ends were trimmed by 5 bases and 7 bases, with 9 bases remaining between them. The germline gives CDR1 SGHTA, CDR2 FQGNSA. The CDR3 nucleotides are TGTGCCAGCAGCCTAGGGACTAATGAGCAGTTCTTC. Amino acid sequence: CASSLGTNEQFF.

V and J are TRBV4-3 and TRBJ1-4; unclear D gene. The CDR3 contains 16 residues. Germline V lookup: CDR1 LGHNA, CDR2 YSLEER. The germline V and J ends were trimmed by 5 bases and 4 bases, with 17 bases remaining between them. This CDR3 reads CASSSVPLDFNEKLFF. The CDR3 DNA sequence: TGCGCCAGCAGCAGTGTACCGTTGGACTTTAATGAAAAACTGTTTTTT.

This clone showed up just a few times. This sequence joins TRBV7-2 and TRBJ1-1, with 8 nucleotides matching TRBD1. This CDR3 spans 16 amino acids. Trimming removed 3 bases from V and 0 bases from J; junction bases left unmatched: 6. Germline-derived CDR1 and CDR2 are SGHTA and FQGNSA. CDR3 protein: CASSFPGQVLNTEAFF. The DNA for the CDR3 is TGTGCCAGCAGCTTCCCGGGACAGGTATTGAACACTGAAGCTTTCTTT. The full variable domain, with the rest looked up from reference TRBV7-2 and TRBJ1-1, is GAGVSQSPSNKVTEKGKDVELRCDPISGHTALYWYRQSLGQGLEFLIYFQGNSAPDKSGLPSDRFSAERTGGSVSTLTIQRTQQEDSAVYLCASSFPGQVLNTEAFFGQGTRLTVV.

This chain links TRBV29-1 with TRBJ2-1; possible D gene TRBD2, 6 bases. V shed 6 bases and J shed 9 bases, with 12 bases lying between them. In germline, CDR1 is SQVTM, CDR2 ANQGSEA. There are 11 residues in the CDR3. The DNA for the CDR3 is TGCAGCGTGGGACTGTGGGGTGAGCAGTTCTTC. Protein sequence: CSVGLWGEQFF.

This clone was observed a handful of times. The V gene is TRBV7-3, the J gene TRBJ2-5; D possibly corresponds to TRBD2 (6 bases). The germline CDR1 and CDR2 sequences are SGHTA and FQGTGA. The V end was cut by 2 bases, the J end by 0 bases, with 10 bases between. This CDR3 comprises 15 residues. CDR3 loop: CASSLSGGNQETQYF. The CDR3 region has the DNA TGTGCCAGCAGCTTATCCGGCGGGAACCAAGAGACCCAGTACTTC.